The following is a T cell receptor beta chain sequence with its context. The sample is drawn from a study of blood T cell repertoires in COVID-19. Per the authors' pipeline: Estimates of nucleated cell counts were drawn from the amplification of reference gene primers. Profiling relied on immunoSEQ multiplex PCR, and the TCRdb table lists in-frame clones only, not all of them. V, J and clone size were drawn from that table, and D and trimming were deduced from the DNA. The sample carries 65,000 to 95,000 clones, around 90% recorded once. This CDR3 is 14 amino acids long. V was shortened by 0 bases and J by 2 bases, with 7 bases between the two germline ends. Germline V CDR1 and CDR2: MNHEY, SMNVEV (reference sequence).

The J gene is TRBJ2-5, the V gene TRBV27, with D unclear. The specimen was peripheral blood. This TCR derives from a man between 65 and 80 years old with acute or convalescent COVID-19. The CDR3 DNA sequence: TGTGCCAGCAGTTTATCCAGGCAGCAAGAGACCCAGTACTTC. It translates to CASSLSRQQETQYF.